This T cell receptor beta chain was captured in a study of blood T cell repertoires in COVID-19 (dated by TCRdb to the early 2020s). In terms of the full investigation: Samples covering the acute and convalescent phases of COVID-19 were provided by collaborators in the United States, Italy and Spain. The prospective study material was composed of cDNA or gDNA derived from T cells, B-cell-depleted T cells, or PBMCs. Samples came from the ongoing ImmuneRACE study (first 160 participants) plus 1,254 subjects from 6 global collaborators. The repertoires were released in a freely available public database intended as a resource for research on the immune response to SARS-CoV-2. Where HLA class I and class II types were available, the types were taken from metadata supplied by the sample provider, not from assay-based typing. Subjects who had been exposed to COVID-19, were actively infected with it, or had recovered from it provided the deeply sampled blood TCRbeta repertoires that made up the dataset. Sample metadata almost always included a de-identified subject ID, COVID-19 status, age in years and sex.

Collaborating institutions collected whole blood in K2EDTA tubes following their own protocols. For TCRbeta analysis, collaborators shipped samples in one of three forms: frozen whole blood, isolated PBMCs, or DNA extracted from either of those sample types. Summary of the overall study and its limitations: How much clinical and demographic metadata was included differed by source and by participant, and the metadata was provided uncurated.

The immunoSEQ Assay, a bias-controlled multiplex PCR, was used to amplify TCRbeta CDR3 regions from genomic DNA. Regarding the original processing steps: The number of nucleated cells in each sample was estimated by amplification of reference gene primers within the assay. To quantify the absolute abundance of each unique TCRbeta CDR3 rearrangement, sequence reads were collapsed and filtered. For each sample, productive Simpson clonality was calculated by taking the square root of Simpson's diversity index across productive rearrangements. TCRdb retrieved this table from immuneACCESS and kept in-frame rearrangements only. Not all clones are present; in checked studies, unresolved V genes account for under half, and no reason is known for the remainder. The D gene and trimming were derived from the DNA, and the V and J assignments and clone size from that table. This sample lists roughly 280,000 clones; roughly nine tenths were detected once. The ten largest clones represent approximately 2.2% of the sample.

The junction shows trimming of 5 bases on V and 7 bases on J, and the gene matches do not reach 5 bases of it. Via the germline V gene (reference sequence), CDR1 is GTSNPN and CDR2 SVGIG. The CDR3 numbers 12 residues from cysteine through phenylalanine. CDR3 DNA only is kept here, 36 bases in frame from base 1. As to this clone: The antigen this receptor binds is unknown. No base quality values were provided; no much bigger clone lies one nucleotide off.

The chain is assembled from TRBV30 and TRBJ2-1; 7 central bases correspond to TRBD1. The sequenced sample was peripheral blood. The receptor was derived from a middle-aged man with acute or convalescent COVID-19. The DNA is TGTGCCTGGGATAGGGGGCGTAATGAGCAGTTCTTC. Translated, this gives CAWDRGRNEQFF.